This TCR beta chain was identified during a study of cytomegalovirus exposure and HLA in healthy donors. Study-wide context: An earlier analysis found roughly 100 million unique TCR beta sequences from around 180 million T cells. Study-wide results and limits: The study designated about 180 TCR beta chains cytomegalovirus-associated. Prior analysis indicated that the majority of TCR beta V segments exhibited productivity approximately 87% or approximately 30% of the time. Later analysis demonstrated an association between a missense DCLRE1C variant and TCR beta V- and J-gene trimming.

Germline V gives CDR1 MDHEN, CDR2 SYDVKM. This CDR3 is built from 17 residues. Germline trimming cut 2 bases from V and 2 bases from J; bases unmatched to any gene: 7. Details on this clone: No antigen is known for it.

13 Jbeta primers and 60 Vbeta primers were used for the PCR. Data came from immunoSEQ multiplex PCR; TCRdb stores just in-frame clones and leaves some out. The profile covers some 71,000 clones, with around 70% appearing a single time and roughly 9.8% taken by the ten largest. Sample: PBMCs. The TCR was taken from a woman aged 45-59 years in good health and CMV-seropositive. The chain has TRBV28 and TRBJ1-1; 11 bases are shared with TRBD1. DNA of the CDR3: TGTGCCAGCAGTTTACCGCTCGGACAGGGGGCAAACACTGAAGCTTTCTTT. It encodes CASSLPLGQGANTEAFF.